The source of this T cell receptor (beta chain) is a study of cytomegalovirus exposure and HLA in healthy donors. Study findings and constraints: Reportedly, cytomegalovirus status was diagnosed with high sensitivity and specificity. A previous analysis found most TCR beta V segments productive roughly 87% or roughly 30% of the time. As confirmed in vitro, a few CMV-associated chains were specific for CMV antigens. What TCR beta sequences reportedly achieved was accurate prediction of HLA-A and HLA-B alleles in most subjects.

The CDR3 covers 14 residues. Germline V gives CDR1 SGDLS, CDR2 YYNGEE. The ends were cut back, 0 bases at V and 7 bases at J, with 14 bases in the middle. On this clone: Its antigen is still unknown.

Use of 60 Vbeta and 13 Jbeta primers characterized the PCR. TCRdb's copy holds only in-frame clones and misses some; the assay was immunoSEQ multiplex PCR. The table includes 100,000 to 150,000 clones, around 73% detected once. The chain combines TRBV9 with TRBJ2-7; D is perhaps TRBD2 (5 bases). The specimen was PBMCs. This TCR derives from a man younger than 40 in good health and CMV-seropositive. CDR3 protein: CASSVDGESREQYF. The CDR3 nucleotides are TGTGCCAGCAGCGTAGACGGGGAATCTAGGGAGCAGTACTTC.